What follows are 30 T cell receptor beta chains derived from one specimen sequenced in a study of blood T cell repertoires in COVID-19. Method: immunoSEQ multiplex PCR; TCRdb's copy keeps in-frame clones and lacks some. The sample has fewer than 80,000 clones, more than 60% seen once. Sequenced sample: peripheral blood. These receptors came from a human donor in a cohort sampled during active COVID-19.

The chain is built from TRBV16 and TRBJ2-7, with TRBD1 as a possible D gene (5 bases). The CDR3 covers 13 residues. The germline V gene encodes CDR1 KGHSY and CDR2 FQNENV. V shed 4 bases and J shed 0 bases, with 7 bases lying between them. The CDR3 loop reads CASSPRGSYEQYF. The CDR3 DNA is TGTGCCAGCAGCCCAAGGGGCTCCTACGAGCAGTACTTC.

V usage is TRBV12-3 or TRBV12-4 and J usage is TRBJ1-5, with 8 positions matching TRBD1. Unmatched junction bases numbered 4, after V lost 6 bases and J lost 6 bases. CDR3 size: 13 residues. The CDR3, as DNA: TGTGCCAGCAGAGGACAGGGCGGTCAGCCCCAGCATTTT. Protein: CASRGQGGQPQHF.

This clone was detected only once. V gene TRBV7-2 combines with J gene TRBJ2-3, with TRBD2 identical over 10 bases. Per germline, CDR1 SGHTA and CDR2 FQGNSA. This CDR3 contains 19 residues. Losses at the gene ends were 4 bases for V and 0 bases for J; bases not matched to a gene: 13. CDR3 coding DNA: TGTGCCAGCAGCTCCCCGGGGGAAATTAGCGGGAGGAGCACAGATACGCAGTATTTT. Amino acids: CASSSPGEISGRSTDTQYF.

This CDR3 reads CSVLGTVINTGELFF. The CDR3 region has the DNA TGCAGCGTTTTAGGGACAGTAATCAACACCGGGGAGCTGTTTTTT. This rearrangement joins TRBV29-1 to TRBJ2-2; 7 positions agree with TRBD1. CDR1 and CDR2 (germline): SQVTM, ANQGSEA. Losses at the gene ends were 5 bases for V and 2 bases for J; bases not matched to a gene: 8. This CDR3 spans 15 amino acids.

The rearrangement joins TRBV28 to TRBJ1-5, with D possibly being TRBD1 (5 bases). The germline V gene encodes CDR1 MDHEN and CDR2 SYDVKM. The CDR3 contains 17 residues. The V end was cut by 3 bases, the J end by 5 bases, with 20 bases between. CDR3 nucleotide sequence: TGTGCCAGCAGTTTTAGAATCTTTGGGGGGGTGGATCAGCCCCAGCATTTT. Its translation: CASSFRIFGGVDQPQHF.

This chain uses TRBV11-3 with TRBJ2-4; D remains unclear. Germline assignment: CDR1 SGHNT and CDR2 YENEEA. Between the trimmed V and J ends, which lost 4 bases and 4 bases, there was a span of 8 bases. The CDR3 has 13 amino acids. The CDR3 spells CASSSDNKNIQYF. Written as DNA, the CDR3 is TGTGCCAGCAGCTCCGACAATAAAAACATTCAGTACTTC.

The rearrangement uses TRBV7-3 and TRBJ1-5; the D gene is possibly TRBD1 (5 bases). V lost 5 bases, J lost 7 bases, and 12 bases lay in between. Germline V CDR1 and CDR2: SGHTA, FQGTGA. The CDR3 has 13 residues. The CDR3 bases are TGTGCCAGCAGCCTAGGGGATGGCCAGCCCCAGCATTTT. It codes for CASSLGDGQPQHF.

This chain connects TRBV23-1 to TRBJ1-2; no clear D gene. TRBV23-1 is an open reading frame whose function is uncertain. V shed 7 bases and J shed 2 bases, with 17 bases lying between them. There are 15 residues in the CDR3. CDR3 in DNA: TGCGCCAGCACCCGGGAAGGGCCCCCAAACTATGGCTACACCTTC. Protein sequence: CASTREGPPNYGYTF.

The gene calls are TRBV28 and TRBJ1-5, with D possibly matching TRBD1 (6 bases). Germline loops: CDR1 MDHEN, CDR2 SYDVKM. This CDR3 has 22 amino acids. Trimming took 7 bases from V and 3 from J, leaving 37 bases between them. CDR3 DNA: TGTGCCAGCAAGTCTCGCCCCTTGGTGCAGGGGTCCCCGAAAGAGGCCAATCAGCCCCAGCATTTT. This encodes CASKSRPLVQGSPKEANQPQHF.

The DNA of the CDR3 is TGCAGCGTTGGTGGCGCCCGGGGCGGGGGGGACACAGATACGCAGTATTTT. The encoded protein is CSVGGARGGGDTDTQYF. The chain links TRBV29-1 to TRBJ2-3, with 9 positions matching TRBD2. The CDR3 spans 17 residues. Looked up from germline, CDR1 is SQVTM and CDR2 is ANQGSEA. V shed 4 bases, J shed 2 bases, and the junction held 13 bases outside the gene matches.

CDR3 sequence reads: CASSLNPLAGAQETQYF. CDR3 bases: TGCGCCAGCAGCTTGAACCCACTAGCGGGGGCTCAAGAGACCCAGTACTTC. This chain links TRBV5-1 with TRBJ2-5, with 11 nucleotides matching TRBD2. The germline gives CDR1 SGHRS, CDR2 YFSETQ. There are 17 residues in the CDR3. V was pared by 1 base and J by 2 bases, with 7 bases of the junction left unmatched.

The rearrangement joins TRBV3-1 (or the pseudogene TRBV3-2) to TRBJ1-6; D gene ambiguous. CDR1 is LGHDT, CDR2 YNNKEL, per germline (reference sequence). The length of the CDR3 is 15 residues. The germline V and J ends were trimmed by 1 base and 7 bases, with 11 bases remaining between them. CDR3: CASSQAITANSPLHF. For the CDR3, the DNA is TGTGCCAGCAGCCAAGCTATAACAGCCAATTCACCCCTCCACTTT.

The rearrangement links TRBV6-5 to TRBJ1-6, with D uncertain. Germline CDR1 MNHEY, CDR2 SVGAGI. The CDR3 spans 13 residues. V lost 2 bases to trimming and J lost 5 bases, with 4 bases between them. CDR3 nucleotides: TGTGCCAGCAGTTACAGCAATAATTCACCCCTCCACTTT. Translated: CASSYSNNSPLHF.

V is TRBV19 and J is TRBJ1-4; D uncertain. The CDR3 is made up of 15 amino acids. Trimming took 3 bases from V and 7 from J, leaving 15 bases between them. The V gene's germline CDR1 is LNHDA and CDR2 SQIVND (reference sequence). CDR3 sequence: CASSMSPGKGEKLFF. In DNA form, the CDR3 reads TGTGCCAGTAGTATGTCGCCCGGGAAAGGTGAAAAACTGTTTTTT.

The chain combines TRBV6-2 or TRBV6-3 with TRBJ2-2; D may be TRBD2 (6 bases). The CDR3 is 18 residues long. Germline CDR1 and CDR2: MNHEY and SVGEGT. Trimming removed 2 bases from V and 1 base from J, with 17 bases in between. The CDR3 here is CASSYEGRRDRNTGELFF. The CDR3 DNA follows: TGTGCCAGCAGTTACGAGGGACGGAGGGATCGGAACACCGGGGAGCTGTTTTTT.

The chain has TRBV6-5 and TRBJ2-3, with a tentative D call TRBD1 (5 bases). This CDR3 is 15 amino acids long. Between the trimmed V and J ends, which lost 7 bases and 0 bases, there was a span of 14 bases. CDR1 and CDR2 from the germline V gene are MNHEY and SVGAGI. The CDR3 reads CASTKRTKSTDTQYF. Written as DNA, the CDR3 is TGTGCCAGCACTAAACGGACAAAAAGCACAGATACGCAGTATTTT.

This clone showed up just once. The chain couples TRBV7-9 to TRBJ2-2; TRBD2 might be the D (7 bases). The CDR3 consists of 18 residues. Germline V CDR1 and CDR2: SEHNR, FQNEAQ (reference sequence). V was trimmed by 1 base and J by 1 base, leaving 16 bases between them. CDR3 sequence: CASSLGVRGPMNTGELFF. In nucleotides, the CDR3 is TGTGCCAGCAGCTTAGGGGTGCGGGGGCCTATGAACACCGGGGAGCTGTTTTTT.

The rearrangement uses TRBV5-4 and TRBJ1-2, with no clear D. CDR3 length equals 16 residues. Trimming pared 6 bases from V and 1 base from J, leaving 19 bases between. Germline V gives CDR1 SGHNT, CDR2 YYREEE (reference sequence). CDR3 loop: CASTLPGREINYGYTF. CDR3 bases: TGTGCCAGCACCCTACCGGGGAGGGAAATTAACTATGGCTACACCTTC.

CDR3 DNA sequence: TGCGCCAGCAGCTCAGGACAGGGAGCATATGGCTACACCTTC. It translates to CASSSGQGAYGYTF. This chain connects TRBV5-1 to TRBJ1-2; 8 nucleotides agree with TRBD1. The CDR3 is 14 residues long. With 3 bases clipped from V and 5 bases from J, the junction kept 6 bases outside the gene matches. The germline gives CDR1 SGHRS, CDR2 YFSETQ.

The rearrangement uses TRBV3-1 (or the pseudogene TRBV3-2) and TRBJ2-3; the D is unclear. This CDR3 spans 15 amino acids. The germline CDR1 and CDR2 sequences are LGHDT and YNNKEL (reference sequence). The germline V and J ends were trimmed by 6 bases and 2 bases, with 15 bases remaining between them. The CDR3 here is CASSTTDLITDTQYF. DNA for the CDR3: TGTGCCAGCAGTACCACCGACTTAATCACAGATACGCAGTATTTT.

CDR3 residues: CASRKRGQETQYF. DNA of the CDR3: TGTGCCAGCAGGAAGCGGGGCCAAGAGACCCAGTACTTC. This chain joins TRBV11-2 and TRBJ2-5; 7 bases agree with TRBD2. The CDR3 sequence is 13 residues long. Looked up from germline, CDR1 is SGHAT and CDR2 is FQNNGV. V shed 6 bases, J shed 1 base, and the junction held 2 bases outside the gene matches.

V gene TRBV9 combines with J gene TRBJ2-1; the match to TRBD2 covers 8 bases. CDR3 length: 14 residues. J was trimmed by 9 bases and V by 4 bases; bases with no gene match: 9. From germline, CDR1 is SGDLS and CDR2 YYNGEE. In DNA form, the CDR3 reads TGTGCCAGCAGCACAGGACTAGCCCTCGGTGAGCAGTTCTTC. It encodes CASSTGLALGEQFF.

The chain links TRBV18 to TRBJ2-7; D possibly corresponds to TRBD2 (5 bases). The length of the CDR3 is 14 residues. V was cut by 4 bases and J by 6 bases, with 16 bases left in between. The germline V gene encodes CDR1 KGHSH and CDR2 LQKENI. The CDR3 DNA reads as TGTGCCAGCTCACGGGAACGGGGTTTGTCCGAGCAGTACTTC. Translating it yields CASSRERGLSEQYF.

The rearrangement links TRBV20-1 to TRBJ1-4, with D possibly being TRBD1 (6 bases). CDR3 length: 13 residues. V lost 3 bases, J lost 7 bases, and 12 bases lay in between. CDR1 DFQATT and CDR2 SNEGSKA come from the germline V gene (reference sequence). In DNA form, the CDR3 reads TGCAGTGCTAGTGAGCAGGGGCGTGAAAAACTGTTTTTT. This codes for CSASEQGREKLFF.

The CDR3 sequence is CASSRDRGKAGELFF. The CDR3 DNA reads as TGTGCCAGCAGCCGGGACAGGGGGAAAGCCGGGGAGCTGTTTTTT. The V call is TRBV6-5, the J call TRBJ2-2, with 11 bases identical to TRBD1. Trimming at V came to 6 bases and at J to 6 bases, leaving 6 bases not matched to a gene. CDR3 length equals 15 residues. Germline assignment: CDR1 MNHEY and CDR2 SVGAGI.

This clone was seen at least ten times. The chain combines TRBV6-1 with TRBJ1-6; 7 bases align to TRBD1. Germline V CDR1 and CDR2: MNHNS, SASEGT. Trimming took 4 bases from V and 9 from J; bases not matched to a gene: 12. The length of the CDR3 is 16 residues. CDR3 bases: TGTGCCAGCAGTGGAAGATCAACAGGGGTTACTTCACCCCTCCACTTT. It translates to CASSGRSTGVTSPLHF.

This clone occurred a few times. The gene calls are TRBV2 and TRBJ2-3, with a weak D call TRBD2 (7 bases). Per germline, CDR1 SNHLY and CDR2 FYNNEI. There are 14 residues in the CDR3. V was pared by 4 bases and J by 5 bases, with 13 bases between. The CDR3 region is CASSVEGGVDTQYF. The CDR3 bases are TGTGCCAGCAGTGTTGAGGGGGGGGTAGATACGCAGTATTTT.

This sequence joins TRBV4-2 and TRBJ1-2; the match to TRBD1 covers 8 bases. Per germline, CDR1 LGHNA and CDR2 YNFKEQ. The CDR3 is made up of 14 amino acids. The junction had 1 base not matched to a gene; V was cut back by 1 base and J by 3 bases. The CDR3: CASSQGGQDYGYTF. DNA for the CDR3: TGTGCCAGCAGCCAAGGGGGACAGGACTATGGCTACACCTTC.

For the CDR3, the DNA is TGTGCCAGCAGTGAATTGGGGACAGGGGTTAAAGAGACCCAGTACTTC. It translates to CASSELGTGVKETQYF. The V call is TRBV6-1, the J call TRBJ2-5; 10 bases agree with TRBD1. Germline CDR1 and CDR2: MNHNS and SASEGT. V lost 2 bases, J lost 3 bases, and 6 bases stayed unmatched. This CDR3 has 16 residues.

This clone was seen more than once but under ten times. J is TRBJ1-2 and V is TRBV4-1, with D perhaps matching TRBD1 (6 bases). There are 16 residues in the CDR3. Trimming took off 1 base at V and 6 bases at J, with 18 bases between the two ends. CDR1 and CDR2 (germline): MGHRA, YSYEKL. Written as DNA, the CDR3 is TGCGCCAGCAGCCAAGCCGGGGGGCCCATCTCTGATGGCTACACCTTC. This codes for CASSQAGGPISDGYTF.